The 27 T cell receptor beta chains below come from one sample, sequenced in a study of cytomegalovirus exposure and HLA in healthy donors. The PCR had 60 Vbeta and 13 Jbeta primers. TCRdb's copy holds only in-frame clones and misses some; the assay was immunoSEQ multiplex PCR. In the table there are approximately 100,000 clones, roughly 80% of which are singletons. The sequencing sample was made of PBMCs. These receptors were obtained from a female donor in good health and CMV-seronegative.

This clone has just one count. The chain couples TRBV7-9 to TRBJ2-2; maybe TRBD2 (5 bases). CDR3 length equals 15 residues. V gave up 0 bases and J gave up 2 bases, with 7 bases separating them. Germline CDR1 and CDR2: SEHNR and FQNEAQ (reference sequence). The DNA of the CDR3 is TGTGCCAGCAGCTTAGCTTCGGGAAACACCGGGGAGCTGTTTTTT. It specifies CASSLASGNTGELFF.

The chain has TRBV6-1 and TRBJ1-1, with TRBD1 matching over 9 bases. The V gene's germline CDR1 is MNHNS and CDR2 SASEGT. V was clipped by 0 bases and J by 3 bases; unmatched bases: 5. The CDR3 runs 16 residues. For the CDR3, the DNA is TGTGCCAGCAGTGAAGCAACAGGGGGCACGTACACTGAAGCTTTCTTT. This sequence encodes CASSEATGGTYTEAFF.

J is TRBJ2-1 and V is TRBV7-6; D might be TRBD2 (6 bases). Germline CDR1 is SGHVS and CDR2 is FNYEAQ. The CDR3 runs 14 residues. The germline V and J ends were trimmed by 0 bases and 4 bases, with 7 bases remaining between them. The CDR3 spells CASSLAGGYNEQFF. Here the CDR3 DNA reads TGTGCCAGCAGCTTAGCGGGGGGTTACAATGAGCAGTTCTTC. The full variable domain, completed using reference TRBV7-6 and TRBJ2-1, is GAGVSQSPRYKVTKRGQDVALRCDPISGHVSLYWYRQALGQGPEFLTYFNYEAQQDKSGLPNDRFSAERPEGSISTLTIQRTEQRDSAMYRCASSLAGGYNEQFFGPGTRLTVL.

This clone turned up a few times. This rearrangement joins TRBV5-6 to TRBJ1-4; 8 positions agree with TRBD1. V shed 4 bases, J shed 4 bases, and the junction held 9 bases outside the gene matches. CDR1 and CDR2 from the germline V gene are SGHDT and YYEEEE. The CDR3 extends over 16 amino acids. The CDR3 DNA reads TGTGCCAGCAGCGGCCGGGACAGGCTCCTTAATGAAAAACTGTTTTTT. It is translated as CASSGRDRLLNEKLFF.

DNA of the CDR3: TGTGCCAGCAGCCCCCGGGATCGACTAGCCGGGAAGCAGTTCTTC. The encoded protein is CASSPRDRLAGKQFF. The rearrangement joins TRBV7-9 to TRBJ2-1; 7 nucleotides agree with TRBD2. Germline V gene lookup returns CDR1 SEHNR and CDR2 FQNEAQ (reference sequence). CDR3 length equals 15 residues. The V gene end was trimmed by 5 bases and the J gene end by 11 bases; junction bases not matched to a gene: 15.

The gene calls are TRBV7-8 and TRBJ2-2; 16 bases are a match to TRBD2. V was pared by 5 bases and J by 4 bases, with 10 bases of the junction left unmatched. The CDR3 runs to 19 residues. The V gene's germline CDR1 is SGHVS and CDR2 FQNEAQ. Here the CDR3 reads CASSGGTSGGAGGTGELFF. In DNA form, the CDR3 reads TGTGCCAGCAGCGGGGGGACTAGCGGGGGGGCCGGCGGCACCGGGGAGCTGTTTTTT.

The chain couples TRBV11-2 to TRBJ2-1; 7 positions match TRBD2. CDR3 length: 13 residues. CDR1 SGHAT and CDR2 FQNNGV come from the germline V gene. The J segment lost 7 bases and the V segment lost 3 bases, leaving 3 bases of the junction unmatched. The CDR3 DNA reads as TGTGCCAGCAGCTTGGGACTACTTAATGAGCAGTTCTTC. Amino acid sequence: CASSLGLLNEQFF. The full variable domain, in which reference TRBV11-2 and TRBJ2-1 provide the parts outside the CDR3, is EAGVAQSPRYKIIEKRQSVAFWCNPISGHATLYWYQQILGQGPKLLIQFQNNGVVDDSQLPKDRFSAERLKGVDSTLKIQPAKLEDSAVYLCASSLGLLNEQFFGPGTRLTVL.

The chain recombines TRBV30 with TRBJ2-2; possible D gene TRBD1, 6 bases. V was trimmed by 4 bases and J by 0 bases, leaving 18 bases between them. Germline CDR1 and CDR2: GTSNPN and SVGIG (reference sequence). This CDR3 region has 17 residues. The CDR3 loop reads CAWTDRGQTANTGELFF. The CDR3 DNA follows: TGTGCCTGGACCGACCGCGGACAGACGGCGAACACCGGGGAGCTGTTTTTT.

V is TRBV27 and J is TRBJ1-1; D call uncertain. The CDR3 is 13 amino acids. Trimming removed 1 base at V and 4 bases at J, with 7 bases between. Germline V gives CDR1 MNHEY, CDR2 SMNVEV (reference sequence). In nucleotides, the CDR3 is TGTGCCAGCAGTTTATACAGTGGCACTGAAGCTTTCTTT. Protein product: CASSLYSGTEAFF.

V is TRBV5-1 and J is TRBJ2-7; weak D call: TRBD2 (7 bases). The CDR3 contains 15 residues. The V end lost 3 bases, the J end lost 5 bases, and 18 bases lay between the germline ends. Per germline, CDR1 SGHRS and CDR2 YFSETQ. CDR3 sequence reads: CASSWGGTKGDEQYF. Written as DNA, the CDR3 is TGCGCCAGCAGCTGGGGGGGGACAAAGGGGGACGAGCAGTACTTC.

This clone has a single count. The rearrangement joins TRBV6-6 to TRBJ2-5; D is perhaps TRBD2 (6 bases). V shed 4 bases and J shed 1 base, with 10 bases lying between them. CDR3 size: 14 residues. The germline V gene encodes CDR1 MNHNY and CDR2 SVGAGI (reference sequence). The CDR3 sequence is CASSFGGLQETQYF. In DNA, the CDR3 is TGTGCCAGCAGTTTCGGGGGTCTCCAAGAGACCCAGTACTTC.

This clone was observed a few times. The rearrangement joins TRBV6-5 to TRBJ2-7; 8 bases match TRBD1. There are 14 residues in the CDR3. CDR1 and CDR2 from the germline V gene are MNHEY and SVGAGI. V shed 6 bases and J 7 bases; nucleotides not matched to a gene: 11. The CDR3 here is CASSRDRSPLEQYF. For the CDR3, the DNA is TGTGCCAGCAGCCGGGACAGGTCCCCCCTGGAGCAGTACTTC.

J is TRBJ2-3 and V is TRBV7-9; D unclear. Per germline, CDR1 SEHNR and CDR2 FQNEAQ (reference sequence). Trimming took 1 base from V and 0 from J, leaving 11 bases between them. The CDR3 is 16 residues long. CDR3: CASSLGLESSTDTQYF. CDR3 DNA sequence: TGTGCCAGCAGCTTAGGTCTCGAGTCTAGCACAGATACGCAGTATTTT.

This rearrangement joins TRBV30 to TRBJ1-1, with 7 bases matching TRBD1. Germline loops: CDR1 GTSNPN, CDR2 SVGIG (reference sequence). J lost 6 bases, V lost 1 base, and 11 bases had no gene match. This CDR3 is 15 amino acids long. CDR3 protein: CAWSDPTGAEAEAFF. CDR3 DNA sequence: TGTGCCTGGAGTGACCCAACAGGGGCGGAGGCTGAAGCTTTCTTT. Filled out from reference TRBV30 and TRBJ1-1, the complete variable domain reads SQTIHQWPATLVQPVGSPLSLECTVEGTSNPNLYWYRQAAGRGLQLLFYSVGIGQISSEVPQNLSASRPQDRQFILSSKKLLLSDSGFYLCAWSDPTGAEAEAFFGQGTRLTVV.

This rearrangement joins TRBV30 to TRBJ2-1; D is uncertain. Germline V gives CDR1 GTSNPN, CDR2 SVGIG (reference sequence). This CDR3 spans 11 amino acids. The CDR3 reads CEATTNNEQFF. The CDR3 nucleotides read TGTGAAGCCACTACAAACAATGAGCAGTTCTTC.

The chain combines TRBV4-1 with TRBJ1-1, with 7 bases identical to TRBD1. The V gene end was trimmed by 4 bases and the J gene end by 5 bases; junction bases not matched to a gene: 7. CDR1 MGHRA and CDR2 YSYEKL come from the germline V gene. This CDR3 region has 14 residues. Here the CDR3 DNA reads TGCGCCAGCAGCCTAAGAGGGGGCGTTACTGAAGCTTTCTTT. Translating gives CASSLRGGVTEAFF.

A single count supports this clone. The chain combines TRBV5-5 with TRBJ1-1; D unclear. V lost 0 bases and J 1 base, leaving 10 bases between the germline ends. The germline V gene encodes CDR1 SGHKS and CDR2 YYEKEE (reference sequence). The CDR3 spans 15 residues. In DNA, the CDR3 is TGTGCCAGCAGCTTGGGCGTCGTCGGGAACACTGAAGCTTTCTTT. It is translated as CASSLGVVGNTEAFF. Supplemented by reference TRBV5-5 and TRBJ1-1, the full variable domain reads DAGVTQSPTHLIKTRGQQVTLRCSPISGHKSVSWYQQVLGQGPQFIFQYYEKEERGRGNFPDRFSARQFPNYSSELNVNALLLGDSALYLCASSLGVVGNTEAFFGQGTRLTVV.

The CDR3, as DNA: TGTGCCAGCAGCTTAGGGGGACAGTCCGATACGCAGTATTTT. Its protein product is CASSLGGQSDTQYF. The chain employs TRBV7-9 and TRBJ2-3; 7 nucleotides agree with TRBD1. V shed 1 base and J 6 bases; nucleotides not matched to a gene: 4. In germline, CDR1 is SEHNR, CDR2 FQNEAQ (reference sequence). This CDR3 comprises 14 residues.

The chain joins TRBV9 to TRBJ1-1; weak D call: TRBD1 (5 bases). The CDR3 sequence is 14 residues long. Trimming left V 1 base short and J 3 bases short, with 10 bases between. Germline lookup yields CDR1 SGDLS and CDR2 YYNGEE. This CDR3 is CASSVQGRDTEAFF. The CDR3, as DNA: TGTGCCAGCAGCGTACAGGGTCGGGACACTGAAGCTTTCTTT. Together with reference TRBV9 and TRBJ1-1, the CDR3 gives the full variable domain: DSGVTQTPKHLITATGQRVTLRCSPRSGDLSVYWYQQSLDQGLQFLIQYYNGEERAKGNILERFSAQQFPDLHSELNLSSLELGDSALYFCASSVQGRDTEAFFGQGTRLTVV.

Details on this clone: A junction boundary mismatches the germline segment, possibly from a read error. In DNA, the CDR3 is TGTGCCGGCAGTCGGGAGACCTACACTGAAGCTTTCTTT. This translates into CAGSRETYTEAFF. The chain employs TRBV2 and TRBJ1-1, with D unresolved. In germline, CDR1 is SNHLY, CDR2 FYNNEI. The length of the CDR3 is 13 residues. Full variable domain (missing parts from reference TRBV2 and TRBJ1-1): EPEVTQTPSHQVTQMGQEVILRCVPISNHLYFYWYRQILGQKVEFLVSFYNNEISEKSEIFDDQFSVERPDGSNFTLKIRSTKLEDSAMYFCAGSRETYTEAFFGQGTRLTVV.

The CDR3 spells CASSLVGSQETQYF. CDR3 DNA: TGTGCCAGCAGCTTAGTCGGTAGCCAAGAGACCCAGTACTTC. V and J are TRBV7-2 and TRBJ2-5; D not resolved. V lost 1 base and J lost 1, with 7 bases in between. Germline V gene sequence: CDR1 SGHTA, CDR2 FQGNSA. CDR3 length: 14 amino acids.

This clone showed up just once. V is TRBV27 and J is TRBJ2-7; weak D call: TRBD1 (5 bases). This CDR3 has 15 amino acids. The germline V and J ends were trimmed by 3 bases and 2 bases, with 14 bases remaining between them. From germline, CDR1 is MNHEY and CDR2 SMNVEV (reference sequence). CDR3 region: CASSFWGQGTYEQYF. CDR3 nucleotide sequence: TGTGCCAGCAGTTTTTGGGGCCAGGGAACCTACGAGCAGTACTTC.

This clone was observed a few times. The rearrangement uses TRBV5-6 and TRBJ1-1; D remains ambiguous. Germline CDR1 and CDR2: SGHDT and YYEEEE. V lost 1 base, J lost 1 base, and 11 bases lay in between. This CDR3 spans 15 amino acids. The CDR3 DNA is TGTGCCAGCAGCTTGCCTCCCCAGAAGAACACTGAAGCTTTCTTT. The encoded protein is CASSLPPQKNTEAFF.

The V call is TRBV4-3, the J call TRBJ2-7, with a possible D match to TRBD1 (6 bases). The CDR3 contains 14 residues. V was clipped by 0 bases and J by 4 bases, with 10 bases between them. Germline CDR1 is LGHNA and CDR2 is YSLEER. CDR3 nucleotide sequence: TGCGCCAGCAGCCAAGATAGGGGGTTATACGAGCAGTACTTC. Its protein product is CASSQDRGLYEQYF.

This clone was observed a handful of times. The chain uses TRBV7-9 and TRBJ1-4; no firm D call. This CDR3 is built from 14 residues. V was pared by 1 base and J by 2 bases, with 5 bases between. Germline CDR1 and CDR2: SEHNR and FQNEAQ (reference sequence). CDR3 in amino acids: CASSLVQTNEKLFF. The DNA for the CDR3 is TGTGCCAGCAGCTTAGTACAGACTAATGAAAAACTGTTTTTT.

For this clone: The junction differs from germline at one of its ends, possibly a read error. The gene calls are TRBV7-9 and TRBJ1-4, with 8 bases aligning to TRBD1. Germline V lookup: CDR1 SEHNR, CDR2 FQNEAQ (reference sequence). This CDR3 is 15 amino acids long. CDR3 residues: CVSSLQGVFNEKLFF. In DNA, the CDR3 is TGTGTCAGCAGCTTACAGGGGGTTTTTAATGAAAAACTGTTTTTT.

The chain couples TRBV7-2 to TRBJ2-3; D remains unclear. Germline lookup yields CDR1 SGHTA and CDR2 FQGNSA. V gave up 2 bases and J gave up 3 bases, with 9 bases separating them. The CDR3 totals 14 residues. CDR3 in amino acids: CASSLQPGTDTQYF. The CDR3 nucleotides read TGTGCCAGCAGCTTACAACCCGGGACAGATACGCAGTATTTT. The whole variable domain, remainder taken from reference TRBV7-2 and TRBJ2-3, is GAGVSQSPSNKVTEKGKDVELRCDPISGHTALYWYRQSLGQGLEFLIYFQGNSAPDKSGLPSDRFSAERTGGSVSTLTIQRTQQEDSAVYLCASSLQPGTDTQYFGPGTRLTVL.